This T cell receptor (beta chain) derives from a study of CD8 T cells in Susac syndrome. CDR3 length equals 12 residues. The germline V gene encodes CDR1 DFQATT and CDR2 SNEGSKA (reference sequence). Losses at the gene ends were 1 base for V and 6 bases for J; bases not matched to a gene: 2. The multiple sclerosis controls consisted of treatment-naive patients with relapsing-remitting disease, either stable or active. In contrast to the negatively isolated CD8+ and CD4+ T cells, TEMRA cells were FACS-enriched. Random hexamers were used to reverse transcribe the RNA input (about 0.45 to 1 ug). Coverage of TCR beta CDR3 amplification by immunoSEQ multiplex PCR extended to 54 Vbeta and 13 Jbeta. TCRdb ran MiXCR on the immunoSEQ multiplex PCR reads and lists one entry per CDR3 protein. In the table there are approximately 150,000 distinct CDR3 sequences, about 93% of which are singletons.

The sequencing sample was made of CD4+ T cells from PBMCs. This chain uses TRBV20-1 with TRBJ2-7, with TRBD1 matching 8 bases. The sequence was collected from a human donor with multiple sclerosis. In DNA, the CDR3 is TGCAGTGCTAGAGGGACAGGGAGCGAGCAGTACTTC. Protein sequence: CSARGTGSEQYF.